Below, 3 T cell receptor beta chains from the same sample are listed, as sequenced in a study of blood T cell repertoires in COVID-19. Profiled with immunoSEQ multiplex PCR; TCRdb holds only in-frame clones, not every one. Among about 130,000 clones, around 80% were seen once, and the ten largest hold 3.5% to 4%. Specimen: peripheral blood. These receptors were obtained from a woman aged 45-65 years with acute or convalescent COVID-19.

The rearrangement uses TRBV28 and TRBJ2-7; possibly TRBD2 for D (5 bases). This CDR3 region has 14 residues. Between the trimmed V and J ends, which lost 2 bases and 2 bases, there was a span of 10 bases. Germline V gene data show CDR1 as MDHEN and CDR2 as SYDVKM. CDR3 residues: CASSLGGSTYEQYF. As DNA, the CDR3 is TGTGCCAGCAGTTTAGGTGGGAGTACCTACGAGCAGTACTTC.

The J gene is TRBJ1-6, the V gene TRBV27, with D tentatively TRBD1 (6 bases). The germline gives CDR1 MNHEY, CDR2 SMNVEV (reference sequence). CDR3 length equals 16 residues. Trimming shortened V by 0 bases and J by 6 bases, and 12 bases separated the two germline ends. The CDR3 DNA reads TGTGCCAGCAGTTTATCGACTACAGGGCTTAATTCACCCCTCCACTTT. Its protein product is CASSLSTTGLNSPLHF.

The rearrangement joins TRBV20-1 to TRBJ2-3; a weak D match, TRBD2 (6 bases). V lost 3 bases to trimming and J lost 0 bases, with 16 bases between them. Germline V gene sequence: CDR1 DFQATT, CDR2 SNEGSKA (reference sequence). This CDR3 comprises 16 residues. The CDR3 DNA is TGCAGTGCTAGTGGCAGGGACTGGGCTAGCACAGATACGCAGTATTTT. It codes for CSASGRDWASTDTQYF.